The clone carrying this T cell receptor beta chain was picked up a small number of times. The CDR3 covers 14 residues. After removal of 8 bases from V and 5 bases from J, the junction contained 11 bases not matched to a gene. CDR1 and CDR2 (germline): LGHDT, YNNKEL (reference sequence). This sample stems from a study of T cells in Graves' hyperthyroidism and ophthalmopathy. Researchers took RNA transcripts and amplified the TCR beta CDR3 regions from them. The HTBI primer set was used in a first-round RT-PCR of the TCR CDR3. MiXCR, applied by TCRdb to the multiplex PCR reads, yields one record per CDR3 protein. Of around 300,000 distinct CDR3 sequences in the sample, about 14% are singletons; the top ten hold roughly 25%.

Sequencing was performed on blood. This sequence originates from a woman aged 30 to 39 with Graves' hyperthyroidism. The V and J genes are TRBV3-1 and TRBJ2-7; 8 nucleotides align to TRBD1. CDR3 bases: TGTGCCAGCGCGGCGCGGCAGGGGGCCAACGAGCAGTACTTC. Translating gives CASAARQGANEQYF.